The 14 T cell receptor beta chains reported below all come from one sample, sequenced in a study of blood T cell repertoires in COVID-19. Sequencing used immunoSEQ multiplex PCR; TCRdb keeps in-frame clones, though not all of them. There are roughly 250,000 clones in the sample; 85% to 95% occur only once, and about 0.79% lies in the top ten. The sequenced material came from peripheral blood. The origin of the receptors is a man aged 30 to 45 with COVID-19, enrolled during active disease.

This chain connects TRBV10-2 to TRBJ2-3, with 9 bases lining up with TRBD1. The junction had 5 bases not matched to a gene; V was cut back by 0 bases and J by 4 bases. CDR3 length equals 16 residues. Germline V gives CDR1 WSHSY, CDR2 SAAADI. The CDR3 DNA follows: TGCGCCAGCAGTGAGTCTAGGGACAGGGTCTCAGATACGCAGTATTTT. Amino acids: CASSESRDRVSDTQYF.

A single count supports this clone. This chain connects TRBV4-2 to TRBJ2-3; 10 bases align to TRBD2. The CDR3 spans 17 residues. Germline V gives CDR1 LGHNA, CDR2 YNFKEQ. The V segment lost 2 bases and the J segment 0 bases; nucleotides outside the gene matches: 5. CDR3 bases: TGTGCCAGCAGCCAATCCTTAGCGGGGGGAAGCACAGATACGCAGTATTTT. This translates into CASSQSLAGGSTDTQYF.

The genes are TRBV19 and TRBJ1-1; tentative D call: TRBD1 (5 bases). The CDR3 length is 18 residues. CDR1 and CDR2 from the germline V gene are LNHDA and SQIVND (reference sequence). Trimming pared 3 bases from V and 5 bases from J, leaving 25 bases between. The CDR3 spells CASSMEGGVLGFQTEAFF. CDR3 DNA sequence: TGTGCCAGTAGTATGGAGGGAGGGGTTTTAGGTTTTCAGACTGAAGCTTTCTTT.

V and J are TRBV5-1 and TRBJ2-2; 9 bases fit TRBD1. The ends lost 0 bases at V and 6 bases at J; junction bases unmatched: 3. The germline CDR1 and CDR2 sequences are SGHRS and YFSETQ. This CDR3 has 15 amino acids. The CDR3 loop is CASSLVGTGSGELFF. DNA of the CDR3: TGCGCCAGCAGCTTGGTCGGGACAGGGTCCGGGGAGCTGTTTTTT.

This rearrangement joins TRBV5-1 to TRBJ1-3; D perhaps matches TRBD1 (6 bases). The CDR3 sequence is 15 residues long. Germline-derived CDR1 and CDR2 are SGHRS and YFSETQ. The ends were cut back, 6 bases at V and 0 bases at J, with 13 bases in the middle. The DNA of the CDR3 is TGCGCCAGCACTTTACAGGGTCACTCTGGAAACACCATATATTTT. Its protein product is CASTLQGHSGNTIYF.

This chain links TRBV5-1 with TRBJ1-1; D might be TRBD1 (5 bases). The CDR3 sequence is 13 residues long. Looked up from germline, CDR1 is SGHRS and CDR2 is YFSETQ. V was cut by 5 bases and J by 1 base, with 9 bases left in between. The CDR3 sequence is CASRYTGNTEAFF. Here the CDR3 DNA reads TGCGCCAGCAGGTATACAGGGAACACTGAAGCTTTCTTT.

The genes are TRBV9 and TRBJ1-1; D call uncertain. Germline values: CDR1 SGDLS, CDR2 YYNGEE. CDR3 length: 13 residues. Between the trimmed V and J ends, which lost 4 bases and 1 base, there was a span of 8 bases. CDR3 in amino acids: CASSPTQNTEAFF. The CDR3, as DNA: TGTGCCAGCAGCCCGACACAGAACACTGAAGCTTTCTTT.

CDR3 region: CASSYQGSGANVLTF. The CDR3 nucleotides are TGTGCCAGCAGTTACCAGGGCTCTGGGGCCAACGTCCTGACTTTC. The gene calls are TRBV6-5 and TRBJ2-6, with D possibly TRBD1 on 5 matching bases. Germline V gives CDR1 MNHEY, CDR2 SVGAGI. The V end was cut by 2 bases, the J end by 0 bases, with 5 bases between. CDR3 length: 15 residues.

The V gene is TRBV5-6, the J gene TRBJ2-5, with D possibly being TRBD1 (6 bases). Germline assignment: CDR1 SGHDT and CDR2 YYEEEE. V was pared by 4 bases and J by 5 bases, with 9 bases between. CDR3 length: 12 amino acids. The CDR3 spells CASSAGVETQYF. Written as DNA, the CDR3 is TGTGCCAGCAGCGCAGGGGTCGAGACCCAGTACTTC.

The chain recombines TRBV9 with TRBJ2-5; possible D gene TRBD2, 7 bases. This CDR3 comprises 15 residues. With 4 bases removed from V and 5 bases from J, the gap between germline ends came to 18 bases. The germline V gene encodes CDR1 SGDLS and CDR2 YYNGEE. Here the CDR3 DNA reads TGTGCCAGCAGCTTCTCGGCGGGGGCCCCGGAGACCCAGTACTTC. Protein product: CASSFSAGAPETQYF.

The chain combines TRBV19 with TRBJ2-3, with 7 bases matching TRBD2. The germline V gene encodes CDR1 LNHDA and CDR2 SQIVND (reference sequence). V lost 4 bases to trimming and J lost 0 bases; unmatched junction nucleotides: 10. The CDR3 runs 17 residues. Here the CDR3 reads CASSTTPAGPSTDTQYF. The CDR3 DNA reads as TGTGCCAGTAGTACAACCCCAGCGGGGCCCAGCACAGATACGCAGTATTTT.

This chain connects TRBV6-5 to TRBJ1-1, with D possibly TRBD1 on 5 matching bases. Germline V lookup: CDR1 MNHEY, CDR2 SVGAGI. V lost 0 bases, J lost 5 bases, and 10 bases lay in between. CDR3 size: 14 residues. Written as DNA, the CDR3 is TGTGCCAGCAGTTACTCCAGGGTTGGAACTGAAGCTTTCTTT. This codes for CASSYSRVGTEAFF.

V gene TRBV11-2 combines with J gene TRBJ2-5; 8 positions match TRBD2. The CDR3 has 16 residues. The V segment lost 1 base and the J segment 2 bases; nucleotides outside the gene matches: 6. CDR1 and CDR2 (germline): SGHAT, FQNNGV. In DNA, the CDR3 is TGTGCCAGCAGCTTAGCTGGCGGGGGGCTACAAGAGACCCAGTACTTC. Its translation is CASSLAGGGLQETQYF. Using reference TRBV11-2 and TRBJ2-5 for the parts outside the CDR3, the full variable domain is EAGVAQSPRYKIIEKRQSVAFWCNPISGHATLYWYQQILGQGPKLLIQFQNNGVVDDSQLPKDRFSAERLKGVDSTLKIQPAKLEDSAVYLCASSLAGGGLQETQYFGPGTRLLVL.

This clone was seen repeatedly, ten times or more. V is TRBV6-4 and J is TRBJ1-1; 7 bases fit TRBD1. The CDR3 has 13 amino acids. The ends lost 8 bases at V and 1 base at J; junction bases unmatched: 4. CDR1 and CDR2 from the germline V gene are MRHNA and SNTAGT. The CDR3 nucleotides read TGTGCCAGCGGCGACAGGGCGAACACTGAAGCTTTCTTT. Amino acids: CASGDRANTEAFF.